The 23 T cell receptor beta chains given below trace back to one sample, sequenced in a study of human T cells and chemical hapten exposure. Each CDR3 protein is one row after TCRdb ran MiXCR on the RACE reads. The sample carries 270,000 or so distinct CDR3 sequences, roughly 8% recorded once. Time point given: pre-sensitization, week 0. The treatment is: therapeutic diphenylcyclopropenone sensitization with weekly scalp DPC. The material was whole blood, obtained in connection with sensitization to the hapten diphenylcyclopropenone (DPC). The receptors were sampled from a man aged 18 to 35 with alopecia areata. Some clones in this sample may be carry-over from other donors' samples.

J is TRBJ1-1 and V is TRBV5-1; TRBD1 is a possible D gene (5 bases). Per germline, CDR1 SGHRS and CDR2 YFSETQ. The CDR3 extends over 15 amino acids. The ends were cut back, 5 bases at V and 1 base at J, with 15 bases in the middle. In DNA, the CDR3 is TGCGCCAGCAGTTATTTAGGGGCCTCGAACACTGAAGCTTTCTTT. Its protein is CASSYLGASNTEAFF.

This clonotype was recorded many times. The rearrangement links TRBV20-1 to TRBJ2-3; D not resolved. Germline assignment: CDR1 DFQATT and CDR2 SNEGSKA (reference sequence). The length of the CDR3 is 16 residues. Deletions cut 3 bases from V and 2 bases from J, with 18 bases between. The chain's CDR3 is CSASSIASGLTDTQYF. DNA for the CDR3: TGCAGTGCTAGTTCGATCGCTAGTGGTCTCACAGATACGCAGTATTTT.

This clonotype was seen more than once but under ten times. The chain carries TRBV28 and TRBJ1-1; 10 bases fit TRBD1. The CDR3 length is 17 residues. V was pared by 2 bases and J by 0 bases, with 6 bases of the junction left unmatched. Germline V gene lookup returns CDR1 MDHEN and CDR2 SYDVKM. The CDR3 nucleotides read TGTGCCAGCAGTTTAGGTGGGACAGGGGACATGAACACTGAAGCTTTCTTT. It yields the protein CASSLGGTGDMNTEAFF. The variable domain in full, with the rest retrieved from reference TRBV28 and TRBJ1-1, is DVKVTQSSRYLVKRTGEKVFLECVQDMDHENMFWYRQDPGLGLRLIYFSYDVKMKEKGDIPEGYSVSREKKERFSLILESASTNQTSMYLCASSLGGTGDMNTEAFFGQGTRLTVV.

This clonotype showed up just a few times. This chain uses TRBV2 with TRBJ1-5; 8 bases are a match to TRBD1. Losses at the gene ends were 6 bases for V and 5 bases for J; bases not matched to a gene: 6. CDR1 is SNHLY and CDR2 is FYNNEI in the germline V gene. This CDR3 region has 14 residues. The DNA for the CDR3 is TGTGCCAGCAGGGACAGGGAAAGGCATCAGCCCCAGCATTTT. Protein sequence: CASRDRERHQPQHF.

This chain connects TRBV7-2 to TRBJ2-3; perhaps TRBD2 as D (7 bases). The CDR3 is made up of 16 amino acids. Per the germline V gene, CDR1 is SGHTA and CDR2 is FQGNSA. Trimming pared 5 bases from V and 8 bases from J, leaving 23 bases between. CDR3 sequence: CASSPRGAVGVGTQYF. For the CDR3, the DNA is TGTGCCAGCAGCCCACGGGGGGCCGTCGGCGTCGGTACGCAGTATTTT.

V gene TRBV7-2 combines with J gene TRBJ1-6; D possibly corresponds to TRBD1 (6 bases). V lost 1 base, J lost 10 bases, and 11 bases lay in between. CDR1 is SGHTA, CDR2 FQGNSA, per germline. This CDR3 comprises 14 residues. Here the CDR3 reads CASSLVQGWSPLHF. CDR3 bases: TGTGCCAGCAGCTTAGTGCAGGGGTGGTCACCCCTCCACTTT.

This clonotype was observed at least ten times. This chain joins TRBV7-2 and TRBJ2-1; tentative D call: TRBD1 (7 bases). Per germline, CDR1 SGHTA and CDR2 FQGNSA. Deletions cut 4 bases from V and 6 bases from J, with 19 bases between. This CDR3 is 16 amino acids long. In DNA, the CDR3 is TGTGCCAGCAGCTACAGGACAGGAGGAGGGTCCAATGAGCAGTTCTTC. Its translation is CASSYRTGGGSNEQFF.

This clonotype was seen a few times. The chain links TRBV11-2 to TRBJ1-1; TRBD1 matches at 7 bases. The CDR3 loop spans 19 amino acids. With V trimmed by 1 base and J by 0 bases, 14 bases remained unmatched. The V gene's germline CDR1 is SGHAT and CDR2 FQNNGV. The CDR3 spells CASSLGTYQGQPMNTEAFF. Here the CDR3 DNA reads TGTGCCAGCAGCTTAGGGACTTACCAGGGACAGCCCATGAACACTGAAGCTTTCTTT.

The chain joins TRBV7-6 to TRBJ2-5; D unresolved. The length of the CDR3 is 15 residues. Trimming removed 1 base at V and 5 bases at J, with 14 bases between. CDR1 is SGHVS and CDR2 is FNYEAQ in the germline V gene. The chain's CDR3 is CASSLVGTPGETQYF. The CDR3 nucleotides read TGTGCCAGCAGCTTAGTGGGCACCCCCGGTGAGACCCAGTACTTC.

This clonotype was counted ten times or more. V is TRBV5-1 and J is TRBJ1-1, with D perhaps TRBD1 (6 bases). The CDR3 consists of 15 residues. The V gene's germline CDR1 is SGHRS and CDR2 YFSETQ. The ends were cut back, 5 bases at V and 1 base at J, with 15 bases in the middle. CDR3 DNA sequence: TGCGCCAGCAGAGTGACGGGACAAGAGAACACTGAAGCTTTCTTT. Protein sequence: CASRVTGQENTEAFF.

This clonotype was seen more than once but under ten times. The CDR3, as DNA: TGCGCCAGCAGCTGGGAAGACAGGGGCGTCAGAAACATTCAGTACTTC. Its translation is CASSWEDRGVRNIQYF. The chain joins TRBV5-1 to TRBJ2-4; 8 bases map to TRBD1. The CDR3 length is 16 residues. Germline loops: CDR1 SGHRS, CDR2 YFSETQ. J gave up 6 bases and V 3 bases, and 11 bases lay outside the gene matches.

This clonotype was seen a few times. The chain joins TRBV5-1 to TRBJ2-7; 9 nucleotides agree with TRBD1. This CDR3 region has 15 residues. V dropped 1 base and J dropped 1; count of bases not matched to a gene: 3. Germline loops: CDR1 SGHRS, CDR2 YFSETQ. The CDR3 region has the DNA TGCGCCAGCAGCTTGACACAGGGGGCTTCCTACGAGCAGTACTTC. Residues: CASSLTQGASYEQYF.

This clonotype was seen repeatedly, ten times or more. This sequence joins TRBV24-1 and TRBJ2-4; 14 bases fit TRBD2. This CDR3 spans 17 amino acids. Germline V gives CDR1 KGHDR, CDR2 SFDVKD. Losses at the gene ends were 4 bases for V and 8 bases for J; bases not matched to a gene: 9. The CDR3 DNA reads as TGTGCCACCAGTGAGAAGACTAGCGGGGGGGCCTTGGACATTCAGTACTTC. Amino acid sequence: CATSEKTSGGALDIQYF.

This clonotype was detected a few times. The rearrangement joins TRBV6-5 to TRBJ2-5, with 7 bases matching TRBD2. Germline lookup yields CDR1 MNHEY and CDR2 SVGAGI. The ends lost 4 bases at V and 5 bases at J; junction bases unmatched: 7. The CDR3 is 14 amino acids. Here the CDR3 DNA reads TGTGCCAGCAGTTCCGGGACTACAAGGGAGACCCAGTACTTC. It encodes CASSSGTTRETQYF.

The rearrangement joins TRBV2 to TRBJ1-6; D remains unclear. The germline V and J ends were trimmed by 7 bases and 9 bases, with 10 bases remaining between them. CDR1 and CDR2 (germline): SNHLY, FYNNEI. CDR3 length: 12 residues. Here the CDR3 DNA reads TGTGCCAGCATAACCGGGAGTTCACCCCTCCACTTT. This translates into CASITGSSPLHF.

The table lists this clonotype with a few counts. V is TRBV29-1 and J is TRBJ2-5; 9 nucleotides match TRBD1. The CDR3 loop spans 13 amino acids. V was clipped by 1 base and J by 7 bases; unmatched bases: 4. The V gene's germline CDR1 is SQVTM and CDR2 ANQGSEA. DNA for the CDR3: TGCAGCGTTGAAGGACGGACAGGGGCGACCCAGTACTTC. Amino acid sequence: CSVEGRTGATQYF.

The chain carries TRBV7-6 and TRBJ2-3, with 9 bases lining up with TRBD2. J gave up 2 bases and V 4 bases, and 4 bases lay outside the gene matches. Germline V gene data show CDR1 as SGHVS and CDR2 as FNYEAQ. This CDR3 is 15 amino acids long. The CDR3 coding sequence is TGTGCCAGCAGCTCGCGCGGGGGGGCCACAGATACGCAGTATTTT. Protein product: CASSSRGGATDTQYF.

CDR3 in amino acids: CSAREEGQTNEKLFF. DNA for the CDR3: TGCAGTGCTAGAGAGGAGGGACAGACTAATGAAAAACTGTTTTTT. The rearrangement uses TRBV20-1 and TRBJ1-4; 7 bases map to TRBD1. The CDR3 runs to 15 residues. Per germline, CDR1 DFQATT and CDR2 SNEGSKA (reference sequence). Losses at the gene ends were 0 bases for V and 2 bases for J; bases not matched to a gene: 3.

This clonotype was counted ten times or more. The chain joins TRBV7-3 to TRBJ2-1; 9 bases line up with TRBD2. The J segment lost 6 bases and the V segment lost 5 bases, leaving 8 bases of the junction unmatched. This CDR3 comprises 15 residues. The germline gives CDR1 SGHTA, CDR2 FQGTGA. CDR3 nucleotides: TGTGCCAGCAGCCTCATAGCGGGGGCAGGCAATGAGCAGTTCTTC. Its protein is CASSLIAGAGNEQFF.

This clonotype was observed many times. This rearrangement joins TRBV12-3 or TRBV12-4 to TRBJ2-2, with D unresolved. This CDR3 has 14 residues. V was trimmed by 5 bases and J by 4 bases, leaving 11 bases between them. The CDR3 is CASSRVSRTGELFF. The CDR3 nucleotides are TGTGCCAGCAGTCGGGTCTCTCGCACCGGGGAGCTGTTTTTT.

The chain carries TRBV12-3 or TRBV12-4 and TRBJ2-1, with D uncertain. V was trimmed by 5 bases and J by 9 bases, leaving 14 bases between them. This CDR3 spans 13 amino acids. CDR3 sequence: CASSGQVWAEQFF. Here the CDR3 DNA reads TGTGCCAGCAGTGGTCAGGTTTGGGCTGAGCAGTTCTTC.

The genes are TRBV28 and TRBJ2-1; tentatively, D is TRBD1 or TRBD2 (6 bases each). The CDR3 totals 18 residues. The germline V and J ends were trimmed by 1 base and 8 bases, with 24 bases remaining between them. Germline V CDR1 and CDR2: MDHEN, SYDVKM. This CDR3 is CASSLLFGGGKERHEQFF. The CDR3 coding sequence is TGTGCCAGCAGTTTATTATTCGGAGGGGGAAAGGAAAGACATGAGCAGTTCTTC.

This clonotype has more than one count but fewer than ten. CDR3 sequence reads: CASSFSSGSNQPQHF. CDR3 DNA: TGTGCCAGCAGCTTTTCTTCGGGGAGCAATCAGCCCCAGCATTTT. The chain couples TRBV7-9 to TRBJ1-5; D is undetermined. CDR1 is SEHNR and CDR2 is FQNEAQ in the germline V gene (reference sequence). The length of the CDR3 is 15 residues. V was trimmed by 3 bases and J by 1 base, leaving 10 bases between them.